Sequencing of this T cell receptor (beta chain) was carried out in a study of blood T cell repertoires in COVID-19. Study-wide context: Both acute and convalescent COVID-19 samples were obtained from the United States, Italy and Spain. Nucleic acid was either cDNA or gDNA, and it came from T cells, B-cell-depleted T cells, or PBMCs.

Authors' data handling: Amplification from reference gene primers served as the basis for estimated nucleated cell counts. TCRdb's table, derived via immunoSEQ multiplex PCR, lists solely in-frame clones and lacks some. V and J calls and clone size follow that table, whereas D and trimming were derived from the DNA. The sample shows fewer than 65,000 clones, 80% to 90% of them seen only once. Per germline, CDR1 SGHTA and CDR2 FQGNSA. The CDR3 runs to 13 residues. The V end lost 3 bases, the J end lost 6 bases, and 10 bases lay between the germline ends. The receptor's source is a man aged 55 to 70 with acute or convalescent COVID-19. The sample taken for sequencing was peripheral blood. This chain connects TRBV7-2 to TRBJ2-3; D uncertain. In DNA, the CDR3 is TGTGCCAGCAGCTTCGCCTCGGTGGATACGCAGTATTTT. Translation: CASSFASVDTQYF.